A selection of T cell receptor beta chains follows, all from one sample in a study of blood T cell repertoires in COVID-19. Clones were sequenced by immunoSEQ multiplex PCR, and TCRdb holds only the in-frame ones, with some missing. This sample has over 200,000 clones, with around 90% found just once. The sample taken for sequencing was peripheral blood. The receptors shown here come from a woman under 30 who had recovered from COVID-19. CDR3s include the opening cysteine and the closing phenylalanine or tryptophan. The D gene is left open where the match is weak. The size of a clone is reported for some rows only, either as once, few or many, or as a class for expanded clones.

CDR3 DNA,CDR3 protein,J gene,clone size,D gene,V gene
TGCAGTGGACAGGGATTTGAGACCCAGTACTTC,CSGQGFETQYF,TRBJ2-5,once,TRBD1,TRBV20-1
TGTGCCAGTAGTATAGGAAACCCGGGAGCCAAAAACATTCAGTACTTC,CASSIGNPGAKNIQYF,TRBJ2-4,-,-,TRBV19
TGTGCCAGCAGTATTCGGGAGACCGATGAGCAGTTCTTC,CASSIRETDEQFF,TRBJ2-1,few,-,TRBV9
TGTGCCTGGAGTGTACTCGGTTCTGGGGCCAACGTCCTGACTTTC,CAWSVLGSGANVLTF,TRBJ2-6,-,-,TRBV30
TGTGCCAGCAGTTACAGGGGTGTGAACACTGAAGCTTTCTTT,CASSYRGVNTEAFF,TRBJ1-1,-,TRBD1,TRBV2
TGCAGCGTCCCCGGGGGGCGCTTGGGTACTGAAGCTTTCTTT,CSVPGGRLGTEAFF,TRBJ1-1,few,-,TRBV29-1
TGTGCCAGCAGCCCCTCCAGTAATTCTAACTATGGCTACACCTTC,CASSPSSNSNYGYTF,TRBJ1-2,-,-,TRBV7-3
TGTGCCAGCAGCTTAGGGGACAGGAGCTCCTACGAGCAGTACTTC,CASSLGDRSSYEQYF,TRBJ2-7,few,TRBD1,TRBV9
TGCGCCAGCAGGTTTATTACAGAGCACTATGGCTACACCTTC,CASRFITEHYGYTF,TRBJ1-2,-,-,TRBV5-1
TGTGCCAGCGGAGCGGGCATCTACGAGCAGTACTTC,CASGAGIYEQYF,TRBJ2-7,-,-,TRBV6-5
TGTGCCAGCAGCAGACAGGGGGCTGTGAACACTGAAGCTTTCTTT,CASSRQGAVNTEAFF,TRBJ1-1,-,TRBD1,TRBV7-2
TGTGCCACCAGTGATTTCAGGGCCCAGCAGTACTTC,CATSDFRAQQYF,TRBJ2-7,-,-,TRBV24-1
TGTGCCAGCAGCCTTAGACTAGCGGGAGGGTCAGATACGCAGTATTTT,CASSLRLAGGSDTQYF,TRBJ2-3,once,TRBD2,TRBV7-2
TGTGCCAGCAGCCCTACCCCCTCCTACAATGAGCAGTTCTTC,CASSPTPSYNEQFF,TRBJ2-1,-,-,TRBV3-1/TRBV3-2
TGCGCCAGCAGCCTCAGGACAGGCCTCTCCTACAATGAGCAGTTCTTC,CASSLRTGLSYNEQFF,TRBJ2-1,-,TRBD1,TRBV4-3
TGTGCCAGCAGCCACCGGGACAGGGGGCGCCCCGAAAGTGGCTACACCTTC,CASSHRDRGRPESGYTF,TRBJ1-2,-,TRBD1,TRBV3-1/TRBV3-2
TGTGCCAGCAGCCAATCTAGGTATTCCTACAATGAGCAGTTCTTC,CASSQSRYSYNEQFF,TRBJ2-1,few,-,TRBV3-1/TRBV3-2
TGTGCCAGCAGCTTTCGGAGCTCCTACAATGAGCAGTTCTTC,CASSFRSSYNEQFF,TRBJ2-1,-,-,TRBV5-6
TGTGCCAGTAGTATGACAGGGGGCAGGAGGACCTCTGGCTACACCTTC,CASSMTGGRRTSGYTF,TRBJ1-2,once,TRBD1,TRBV19
TGTGCCAGCAATCCGCGGGGAAGGGATGGCTACACCTTC,CASNPRGRDGYTF,TRBJ1-2,-,-,TRBV7-2
TGCAGTGCTAGTCCCATGTCCGACAGCTACCTCTCTGGGGCCAACGTCCTGACTTTC,CSASPMSDSYLSGANVLTF,TRBJ2-6,-,-,TRBV20-1
TGTGCCAGCAGCCTCCGGGACAGGCACATCTCTAGCTCTGGAAACACCATATATTTT,CASSLRDRHISSSGNTIYF,TRBJ1-3,-,TRBD1,TRBV16
TGTGCCAGCAGCGTAGTCGGGGACCAAGAGACCCAGTACTTC,CASSVVGDQETQYF,TRBJ2-5,-,-,TRBV9
TGTGCCAGCAGCTTGTCCCGCGGGAGGGACGAGCAGTACTTC,CASSLSRGRDEQYF,TRBJ2-7,-,TRBD2,TRBV5-4
TGCGCCAGCAGCCTTTGGACTAGCGGCGGGGGAGAGACCCAGTACTTC,CASSLWTSGGGETQYF,TRBJ2-5,-,TRBD2,TRBV4-3
TGTGCCAGCAGCCCCGAGGGGGTGTGGGCTTCCTACGAGCAGTACTTC,CASSPEGVWASYEQYF,TRBJ2-7,-,-,TRBV14
TGTGCCAGCAGCCCTTACGACAGGGCTGAAGCTTTCTTT,CASSPYDRAEAFF,TRBJ1-1,-,TRBD1,TRBV7-2
TGCAGCGTAACCCTGACCGAGAGCAGGGCAGATACGCAGTATTTT,CSVTLTESRADTQYF,TRBJ2-3,-,-,TRBV29-1
TGTGCCAGCAGCCCTTTTGAGGGAGGCACAGATACGCAGTATTTT,CASSPFEGGTDTQYF,TRBJ2-3,-,-,TRBV7-6
TGTGCCAGCAGTTTCTCTAATGAAAACACCATATATTTT,CASSFSNENTIYF,TRBJ1-3,-,-,TRBV12-3/TRBV12-4
TGTGCCAGCAGCTCGACTAGCGGGAGCTCCTACAATGAGCAGTTCTTC,CASSSTSGSSYNEQFF,TRBJ2-1,-,TRBD2,TRBV3-1/TRBV3-2
TGTGCCAGCAGCGCGCTAACCGGGACAGGGATGAATGAGCAGTTCTTC,CASSALTGTGMNEQFF,TRBJ2-1,-,TRBD1,TRBV7-9
TGTGCCTGGGTTTTCAGGTACAATGAGCAGTTCTTC,CAWVFRYNEQFF,TRBJ2-1,once,-,TRBV30
TGTGCCAGCACCCCAGGAGACAGTAGCAATCAGCCCCAGCATTTT,CASTPGDSSNQPQHF,TRBJ1-5,-,-,TRBV7-8
TGTGCCAGCTCACCAACGAGGGCTGATAATTCACCCCTCCACTTT,CASSPTRADNSPLHF,TRBJ1-6,-,-,TRBV18
TGTGCCAGCACCCCCCGAGGGAACTACGAGCAGTACTTC,CASTPRGNYEQYF,TRBJ2-7,-,-,TRBV28
TGTGCCAGCGGTCAGGGGGTAAACCAGCCCCAGCATTTT,CASGQGVNQPQHF,TRBJ1-5,-,TRBD1,TRBV27
TGTGCCAGCAGTCCCCGCCCGAATGAGGCGGACACAGATACGCAGTATTTT,CASSPRPNEADTDTQYF,TRBJ2-3,once,-,TRBV6-2/TRBV6-3
TGTGCCTGGAGTGTTGGTTCCGGGATAGATCAGCCCCAGCATTTT,CAWSVGSGIDQPQHF,TRBJ1-5,-,-,TRBV30
TGTGCCAGCAGTTTGCAGGGGGCGCGTTATGGCTACACCTTC,CASSLQGARYGYTF,TRBJ1-2,-,TRBD1,TRBV28
TGTGCCAGCAGCCAAACCCGGGGACTAGCGGGATTCCCAGATACGCAGTATTTT,CASSQTRGLAGFPDTQYF,TRBJ2-3,-,TRBD2,TRBV27
TGTGCCAGCAGCCCACGTGCTCTCGCGGGAGGTAGGAATGAGCAGTTCTTC,CASSPRALAGGRNEQFF,TRBJ2-1,-,TRBD2,TRBV9
TGTGCCAGCAGTTCACCCAAGCTTCAACGGTGGAATTCACCCCTCCACTTT,CASSSPKLQRWNSPLHF,TRBJ1-6,-,-,TRBV27
TGTGCCAGCAGTGCAGTGACTAGCGGGAGATCCTACGAGCAGTACTTC,CASSAVTSGRSYEQYF,TRBJ2-7,-,TRBD2,TRBV28
TGTGCCAGCAGTTTTAGAGGCGAGCAGTACTTC,CASSFRGEQYF,TRBJ2-7,-,-,TRBV6-6
TGTGCCAGCAGCTTAACGGCTGGCGCCGGCGGCTTCCGCACAGATACGCAGTATTTT,CASSLTAGAGGFRTDTQYF,TRBJ2-3,once,-,TRBV7-3
TGTGCCAGCAGTCGAAAGCGGGGGAACACAGATACGCAGTATTTT,CASSRKRGNTDTQYF,TRBJ2-3,-,TRBD2,TRBV11-1
TGTGCCAGCAGTGACGCGGGGCTGAACACTGAAGCTTTCTTT,CASSDAGLNTEAFF,TRBJ1-1,-,-,TRBV28
TGTGCCACCAGTGGCAGGGTCGGGGAGCTGTTTTTT,CATSGRVGELFF,TRBJ2-2,-,-,TRBV24-1
TGTGCCAGCAGCCCCAGTATGAGGCGGGATACTTTCTTT,CASSPSMRRDTFF,TRBJ1-1,once,-,TRBV13
TGTGCCAGCAGTAAGGGACAGGCGCGTCAGCCCCAGCATTTT,CASSKGQARQPQHF,TRBJ1-5,-,TRBD1,TRBV9
TGTGCCAGCAGCCAAGATCCCGGGACACCGATGCAGTTCTTC,CASSQDPGTPMQFF,TRBJ2-1,few,-,TRBV14
TGTGCCAGCAGCTTAGCGCGACTAGCTAAGACAGGCAATGAGCAGTTCTTC,CASSLARLAKTGNEQFF,TRBJ2-1,-,-,TRBV7-9
TGTGCCAGCAGCCAAGATCTACTAGCGGGAGGGTCCTCCGAGCAGTACTTC,CASSQDLLAGGSSEQYF,TRBJ2-7,-,TRBD2,TRBV3-1/TRBV3-2
TGCGCCAGCAGCTTCCCCGGGAGGGAAGGGCAAGAGACCCAGTACTTC,CASSFPGREGQETQYF,TRBJ2-5,-,TRBD2,TRBV5-1